This T cell receptor (beta chain) came from a study of blood T cell repertoires in COVID-19. At the level of the study: There were acute and convalescent COVID-19 samples, and they came from the United States, Italy and Spain.

This clone was seen a few times. This CDR3 has 14 residues. Trimming took 5 bases from V and 2 from J; bases not matched to a gene: 4. From germline, CDR1 is SGHTA and CDR2 FQGNSA. Methods used by the authors: Nucleated cell counts were estimated from reference gene primer amplification. Only in-frame clones appear in the TCRdb table, and some are missing; sequencing was by immunoSEQ multiplex PCR. V and J calls and clone size are as listed in that table; D and trimming were resolved from the DNA. The data hold around 150,000 clones, with 65% to 85% observed a single time. This clonotype was obtained from a woman of 80 years or more with acute or convalescent COVID-19. The chain links TRBV7-2 to TRBJ1-2, with 8 bases aligning to TRBD1. Sequenced input: peripheral blood. CDR3 amino acids: CASSKRTGNYGYTF. The DNA of the CDR3 is TGTGCCAGCAGCAAGCGGACAGGGAACTATGGCTACACCTTC.